The rows below give T cell receptor beta chains drawn from one sample of a study of vaccination and CD4 T cells after COVID-19. MiXCR, run by TCRdb on the PCR reads, gives a single entry per CDR3 protein. The table lists around 15,000 distinct CDR3 sequences, roughly two fifths of them singletons. Their recognized antigens are unknown. The sample taken for sequencing was cultured CD4+ T cells from blood. The receptors were gathered from a human donor with COVID-19. Both conserved end residues are part of each CDR3. Fields, in order: D gene, clone size, V gene, J gene, CDR3 protein, CDR3 DNA. A D gene is named only where the DNA matches it firmly. Clone size is shown for a subset of rows, as once, few, many or a class of expanded clone.

.	.	TRBV6-1	TRBJ2-5	CASSPVGMETQYF	TGTGCCAGCAGTCCTGTAGGGATGGAGACCCAGTACTTC
.	few	TRBV27	TRBJ2-1	CASRDGFNNEQFF	TGTGCCAGCAGGGACGGATTCAACAATGAGCAGTTCTTC
.	few	TRBV2	TRBJ1-1	CASIRYGGNTEAFF	TGTGCCAGCATCAGGTACGGTGGGAACACTGAAGCTTTCTTT
TRBD1	.	TRBV6-5	TRBJ1-2	CASSWTGGDGYTF	TGTGCCAGCAGTTGGACAGGGGGGGATGGCTACACCTTC
.	.	TRBV5-4	TRBJ2-7	CASSLALGGEQYF	TGTGCCAGCAGCTTGGCCTTAGGGGGAGAGCAGTACTTC
TRBD1	.	TRBV5-4	TRBJ2-3	CASSFLRDRGADTQYF	TGTGCCAGCAGCTTCCTCCGGGACAGGGGAGCAGATACGCAGTATTTT
.	.	TRBV19	TRBJ2-5	CASSQRLEGTQYF	TGTGCCAGTAGTCAAAGACTAGAGGGGACCCAGTACTTC
TRBD1	.	TRBV20-1	TRBJ1-6	CSAWTGDFNSPLHF	TGCAGTGCTTGGACAGGGGATTTTAATTCACCCCTCCACTTT
TRBD1	few	TRBV19	TRBJ2-2	CASRKRTGANTGELFF	TGTGCCAGTAGAAAAAGGACAGGGGCGAACACCGGGGAGCTGTTTTTT
TRBD1	.	TRBV11-2	TRBJ1-5	CASSLGQGGFNQPQHF	TGTGCCAGCAGCTTAGGACAAGGGGGCTTCAATCAGCCCCAGCATTTT
.	.	TRBV19	TRBJ1-5	CASRGVGIWPQHF	TGTGCCAGTAGAGGGGTGGGGATCTGGCCCCAGCATTTT
.	few	TRBV11-3	TRBJ2-3	CASSRRPGRSTDTQYF	TGTGCCAGCAGCAGAAGACCAGGGCGAAGCACAGATACGCAGTATTTT
TRBD1	few	TRBV29-1	TRBJ2-5	CSVASTGLRQETQYF	TGCAGCGTTGCCTCGACAGGGCTTAGGCAAGAGACCCAGTACTTC
TRBD1	.	TRBV20-1	TRBJ1-6	CSARSAGGGRGSYNSPLHF	TGCAGTGCTAGGTCGGCAGGGGGCGGTCGGGGATCCTATAATTCACCCCTCCACTTT
.	hyperexpanded	TRBV7-2	TRBJ2-5	CASSPPRETQYF	TGTGCCAGCAGTCCCCCGAGGGAGACCCAGTACTTC
.	few	TRBV18	TRBJ1-3	CASSPPGNTIYF	TGTGCCAGCTCACCCCCGGGAAACACCATATATTTT
.	.	TRBV6-5	TRBJ1-5	CASSYGAPGGNQPQHF	TGTGCCAGCAGTTACGGGGCCCCTGGGGGCAATCAGCCCCAGCATTTT
TRBD1	.	TRBV10-3	TRBJ1-6	CATGGNNSPLHF	TGTGCAACAGGGGGCAATAATTCACCCCTCCACTTT
.	.	TRBV10-3	TRBJ1-1	CAISEQGSTEAFF	TGTGCCATCAGTGAACAGGGTAGCACTGAAGCTTTCTTT
.	once	TRBV21-1	TRBJ1-2	CASSKESYGYTF	TGTGCCAGCAGCAAAGAAAGTTATGGCTACACCTTC
TRBD1	few	TRBV6-1	TRBJ1-6	CASRRTGPSSYNSPLHF	TGTGCCAGCAGGAGGACAGGGCCGAGCTCCTATAATTCACCCCTCCACTTT
.	.	TRBV12-3/TRBV12-4	TRBJ1-5	CASSLGVDQPQHF	TGTGCCAGCAGTTTGGGGGTTGATCAGCCCCAGCATTTT
.	.	TRBV20-1	TRBJ1-3	CSAFLSGAPGNTIYF	TGCAGTGCTTTCCTATCAGGGGCGCCTGGAAACACCATATATTTT
.	few	TRBV7-9	TRBJ2-7	CASSVSVSYEQYF	TGTGCCAGCAGCGTTTCGGTCTCCTACGAGCAGTACTTC
.	.	TRBV7-2	TRBJ2-5	CASSLDGSPAGETQYF	TGTGCCAGCAGCTTAGATGGAAGCCCCGCTGGCGAGACCCAGTACTTC
.	.	TRBV6-2/TRBV6-3	TRBJ2-1	CASSYGVGNEQFF	TGTGCCAGCAGTTACGGTGTTGGGAATGAGCAGTTCTTC
.	.	TRBV15	TRBJ1-5	CATSGGGPLQPQHF	TGTGCCACCTCCGGCGGAGGTCCTCTTCAGCCCCAGCATTTT
TRBD2	few	TRBV20-1	TRBJ2-1	CSALPLAGGRPTYNEQFF	TGCAGTGCACTCCCTCTAGCGGGGGGTCGGCCGACATACAATGAGCAGTTCTTC
.	.	TRBV7-2	TRBJ2-3	CASSLDQGTDTQYF	TGTGCCAGCAGCTTAGACCAGGGTACAGATACGCAGTATTTT
.	.	TRBV7-2	TRBJ2-5	CASSSYSRDQYF	TGTGCCAGCAGCTCCTATTCCCGGGACCAGTACTTC
TRBD2	.	TRBV12-3/TRBV12-4	TRBJ2-3	CASIFGLAGGNADTQYF	TGTGCCAGCATCTTTGGACTAGCGGGGGGGAACGCCGATACGCAGTATTTT
TRBD1	.	TRBV11-2	TRBJ1-5	CASSHRDSQPQHF	TGTGCCAGCAGCCACCGGGACAGCCAGCCCCAGCATTTT
.	.	TRBV20-1	TRBJ2-5	CSASRGPKQETQYF	TGCAGTGCTAGTCGGGGGCCGAAACAAGAGACCCAGTACTTC
TRBD2	.	TRBV6-1	TRBJ2-7	CASSTRTSGGREQYF	TGTGCCAGCAGTACCCGGACTAGCGGGGGACGCGAGCAGTACTTC
.	few	TRBV6-5	TRBJ1-3	CASSYSTPGAGGNTIYF	TGTGCCAGCAGTTACTCGACTCCGGGGGCTGGTGGAAACACCATATATTTT
.	.	TRBV6-5	TRBJ1-5	CASSFRDARRPQHF	TGTGCCAGCAGTTTCCGGGACGCCCGACGGCCCCAGCATTTT
TRBD2	once	TRBV7-2	TRBJ2-1	CASSGGNEQFF	TGTGCCAGTAGCGGGGGCAATGAGCAGTTCTTC
TRBD1	.	TRBV5-1	TRBJ2-5	CASSSGQGNQETQYF	TGCGCCAGCAGCTCGGGACAGGGAAATCAAGAGACCCAGTACTTC
.	few	TRBV20-1	TRBJ2-3	CSPPKKQGTDTQYF	TGCAGTCCCCCCAAGAAGCAGGGCACAGATACGCAGTATTTT
.	medium-sized	TRBV5-1	TRBJ2-2	CASSLVGTNTGELFF	TGCGCCAGCAGCTTGGTAGGGACGAACACCGGGGAGCTGTTTTTT
.	.	TRBV6-1	TRBJ1-5	CASRVVSNQPQHF	TGTGCCAGCAGGGTCGTCAGCAATCAGCCCCAGCATTTT
.	.	TRBV10-2	TRBJ1-5	CASSDRGGQPQHF	TGCGCCAGCAGTGACAGGGGAGGTCAGCCCCAGCATTTT
TRBD1	.	TRBV7-9	TRBJ2-2	CASSSTGDTGELFF	TGTGCCAGCAGCTCAACAGGGGACACCGGGGAGCTGTTTTTT